This T cell receptor (beta chain) was recorded in a study of human T cells and chemical hapten exposure. Study information: DPC at 0.01% went onto the upper back in patch tests, read at 6 days. Alopecia areata, totalis and universalis patients, mostly female, were included.

TCRdb reprocessed the RACE reads via MiXCR and lists one record per CDR3 protein. This sample yields under 300,000 distinct CDR3 sequences, of which approximately 8.6% are seen a single time; around 2.5% belongs to the top ten. This clonotype was counted between two and nine times. Regarding time point: pre-sensitization, week 0. Described treatment: therapeutic diphenylcyclopropenone sensitization with weekly scalp DPC. Investigators collected blood before applying each patch test. The specimen comprised whole blood, sampled in connection with sensitization to the hapten diphenylcyclopropenone (DPC). The receptor comes from a woman aged 40 to 50 with alopecia areata. Some clones in this sample may be carry-over from other donors' samples.

The CDR3 DNA is TGTGCCAGCACTTCCTTCTATGGCTACACCTTC. Amino acid sequence: CASTSFYGYTF. V is TRBV3-1 and J is TRBJ1-2, with no clear D. The length of the CDR3 is 11 residues. Germline V gene data show CDR1 as LGHDT and CDR2 as YNNKEL (reference sequence). Trimming took 7 bases from V and 4 from J, leaving 7 bases between them. The complete variable domain, with remaining parts taken from reference TRBV3-1 and TRBJ1-2, reads DTAVSQTPKYLVTQMGNDKSIKCEQNLGHDTMYWYKQDSKKFLKIMFSYNNKELIINETVPNRFSPKSPDKAHLNLHINSLELGDSAVYFCASTSFYGYTFGSGTRLTVV.